This TCR beta chain was captured by sequencing in a study of blood T cell repertoires in COVID-19. Study information: The samples span acute and convalescent COVID-19 from the United States, Italy and Spain. T cells, B-cell-depleted T cells, or PBMCs provided the cDNA or gDNA that served as material.

Germline-derived CDR1 and CDR2 are LNHDA and SQIVND (reference sequence). The CDR3 runs to 13 residues. V lost 6 bases and J lost 1; bases outside the gene matches: 0. Original methodology: Reference gene primer amplification gave estimated nucleated cell counts. Only in-frame clones appear in the TCRdb table, and some are missing; sequencing was by immunoSEQ multiplex PCR. D and trimming come from the DNA, and the V and J calls and clone size come from that table. The sample gives fewer than 250,000 clones, roughly 78% of which show up once; about an eighth is in the top ten. The chain uses TRBV19 and TRBJ1-3, with 7 bases fitting TRBD1. Sequencing was done on a sample of peripheral blood. The clonotype comes from a woman aged 40-49 years with acute or convalescent COVID-19. CDR3 sequence (DNA): TGTGCCAGTAGGACAGGGTCTGGAAACACCATATATTTT. Protein: CASRTGSGNTIYF.